This T cell receptor (beta chain) was documented in a study of T cell changes during pregnancy in multiple sclerosis. Data came from immunoSEQ multiplex PCR; TCRdb stores just in-frame clones and leaves some out. The repertoire includes roughly 38,000 clones, about nine tenths of them detected once, and 9% to 10% sits in the top ten. The V segment lost 4 bases and the J segment 0 bases; nucleotides outside the gene matches: 11. There are 17 residues in the CDR3. Germline V CDR1 and CDR2: SNHLY, FYNNEI. The sequence was obtained from a female donor with multiple sclerosis, enrolled in a pregnancy study. The source was CD8+ T cells from peripheral blood mononuclear cells, collected in the first trimester of pregnancy. The rearrangement uses TRBV2 and TRBJ2-7, with TRBD2 identical over 8 bases. The CDR3 spells CASSASLRLAGSYEQYF. The CDR3 DNA follows: TGTGCCAGCAGTGCCTCCCTCAGGCTAGCGGGCTCCTACGAGCAGTACTTC.